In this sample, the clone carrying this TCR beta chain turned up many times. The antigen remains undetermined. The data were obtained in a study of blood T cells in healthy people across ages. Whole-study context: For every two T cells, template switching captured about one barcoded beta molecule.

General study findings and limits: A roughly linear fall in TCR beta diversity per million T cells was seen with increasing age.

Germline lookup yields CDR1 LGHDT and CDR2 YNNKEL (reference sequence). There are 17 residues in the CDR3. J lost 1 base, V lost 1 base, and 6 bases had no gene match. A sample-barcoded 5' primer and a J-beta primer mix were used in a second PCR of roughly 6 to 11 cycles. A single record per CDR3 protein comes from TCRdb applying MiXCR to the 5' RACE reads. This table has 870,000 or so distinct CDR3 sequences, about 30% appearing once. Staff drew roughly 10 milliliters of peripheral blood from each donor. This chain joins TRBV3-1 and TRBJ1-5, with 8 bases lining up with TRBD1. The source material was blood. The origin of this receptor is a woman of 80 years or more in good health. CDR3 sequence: CASSQGYRTGSNQPQHF. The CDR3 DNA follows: TGTGCCAGCAGCCAAGGCTACCGGACAGGGAGCAATCAGCCCCAGCATTTT.